The sequence of this T cell receptor beta chain was determined in a study of blood T cell repertoires in COVID-19. For the study at large: Acute and convalescent COVID-19 specimens originated in the United States, Italy and Spain. PBMCs, B-cell-depleted T cells, or T cells were the source of the cDNA or gDNA that made up the material.

This clone was picked up one time. The assay was immunoSEQ multiplex PCR, and TCRdb's table has in-frame clones only and misses some. The data contain roughly 230,000 clones, approximately 85% of them singletons. V was trimmed by 7 bases and J by 4 bases, leaving 13 bases between them. CDR3 length equals 13 residues. This TCR was sampled from a man aged 45 to 65 with COVID-19, enrolled during active disease. The chain uses TRBV12-3 or TRBV12-4 and TRBJ1-2, with a weak D call TRBD1 (6 bases). The sequenced material came from peripheral blood. The CDR3: CASTQGPVYGYTF. Written as DNA, the CDR3 is TGTGCCAGCACCCAGGGGCCGGTCTATGGCTACACCTTC.